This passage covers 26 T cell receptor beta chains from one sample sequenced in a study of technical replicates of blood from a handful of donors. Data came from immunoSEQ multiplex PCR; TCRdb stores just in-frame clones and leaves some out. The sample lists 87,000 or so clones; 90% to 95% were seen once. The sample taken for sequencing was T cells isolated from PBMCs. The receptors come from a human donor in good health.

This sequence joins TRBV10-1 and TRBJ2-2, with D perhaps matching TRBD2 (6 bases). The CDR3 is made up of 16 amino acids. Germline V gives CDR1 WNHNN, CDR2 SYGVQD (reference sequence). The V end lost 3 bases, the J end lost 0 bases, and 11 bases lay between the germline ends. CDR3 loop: CASSDPDYSNTGELFF. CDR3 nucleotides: TGCGCCAGCAGTGACCCGGACTACTCGAACACCGGGGAGCTGTTTTTT.

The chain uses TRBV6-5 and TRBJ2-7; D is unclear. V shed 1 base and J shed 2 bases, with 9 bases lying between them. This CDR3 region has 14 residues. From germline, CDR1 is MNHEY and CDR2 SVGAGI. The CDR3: CASSYWRRTYEQYF. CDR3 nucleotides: TGTGCCAGCAGTTACTGGAGAAGAACCTACGAGCAGTACTTC.

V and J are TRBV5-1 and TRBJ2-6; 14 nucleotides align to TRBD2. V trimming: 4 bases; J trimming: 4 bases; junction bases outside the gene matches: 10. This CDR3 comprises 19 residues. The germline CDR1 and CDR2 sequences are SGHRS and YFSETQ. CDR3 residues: CASSTRLAGGVGGANVLTF. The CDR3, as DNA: TGCGCCAGCAGCACCAGACTAGCGGGAGGGGTCGGGGGGGCCAACGTCCTGACTTTC.

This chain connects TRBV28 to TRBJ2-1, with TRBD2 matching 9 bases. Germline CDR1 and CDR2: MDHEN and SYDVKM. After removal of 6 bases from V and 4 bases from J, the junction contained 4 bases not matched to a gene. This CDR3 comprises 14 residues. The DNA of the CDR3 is TGTGCCAGCAGCCGACTAGCGGCGTACAATGAGCAGTTCTTC. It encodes CASSRLAAYNEQFF.

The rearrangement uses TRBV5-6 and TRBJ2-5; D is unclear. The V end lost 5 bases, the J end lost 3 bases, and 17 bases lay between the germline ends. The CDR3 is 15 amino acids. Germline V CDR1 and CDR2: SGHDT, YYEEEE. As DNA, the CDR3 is TGTGCCAGCAGATATCGATGGCAGGATGAAGAGACCCAGTACTTC. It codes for CASRYRWQDEETQYF.

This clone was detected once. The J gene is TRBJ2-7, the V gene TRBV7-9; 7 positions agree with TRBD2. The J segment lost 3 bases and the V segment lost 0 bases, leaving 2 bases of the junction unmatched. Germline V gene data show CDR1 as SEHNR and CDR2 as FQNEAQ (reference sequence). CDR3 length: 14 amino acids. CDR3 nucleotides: TGTGCCAGCAGCTTAGCGCAGCGGGACTACGAGCAGTACTTC. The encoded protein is CASSLAQRDYEQYF.

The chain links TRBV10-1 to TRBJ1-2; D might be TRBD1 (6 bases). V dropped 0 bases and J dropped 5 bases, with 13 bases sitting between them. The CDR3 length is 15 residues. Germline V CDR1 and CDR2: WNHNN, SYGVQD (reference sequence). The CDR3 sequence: CASSESAGEMYGYTF. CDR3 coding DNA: TGCGCCAGCAGTGAGTCTGCAGGGGAGATGTATGGCTACACCTTC.

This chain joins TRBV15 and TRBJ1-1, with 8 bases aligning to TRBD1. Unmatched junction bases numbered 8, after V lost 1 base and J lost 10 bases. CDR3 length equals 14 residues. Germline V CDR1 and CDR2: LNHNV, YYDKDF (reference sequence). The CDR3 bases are TGTGCCACCAGCAGAGTTCAGGGGGCTGGGGGAGCTTTCTTT. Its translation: CATSRVQGAGGAFF.

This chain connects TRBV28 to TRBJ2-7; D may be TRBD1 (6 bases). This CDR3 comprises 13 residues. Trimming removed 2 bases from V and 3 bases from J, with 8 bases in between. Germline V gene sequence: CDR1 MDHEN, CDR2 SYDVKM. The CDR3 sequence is CASSLGTFYEQYF. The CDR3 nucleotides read TGTGCCAGCAGTTTAGGGACATTCTACGAGCAGTACTTC.

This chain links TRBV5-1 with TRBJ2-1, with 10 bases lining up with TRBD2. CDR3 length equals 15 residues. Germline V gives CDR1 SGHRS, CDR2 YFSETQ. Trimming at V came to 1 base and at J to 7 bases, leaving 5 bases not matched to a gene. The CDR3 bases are TGCGCCAGCAGCTTGCTAGCGGGAGATCCGAATGAGCAGTTCTTC. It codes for CASSLLAGDPNEQFF.

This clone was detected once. The CDR3 coding sequence is TGTGCCAGCGTCGAAGGAGGGCTCCCCTACGAGCAGTACTTC. Protein: CASVEGGLPYEQYF. V and J are TRBV28 and TRBJ2-7; D might be TRBD2 (6 bases). Trimming left V 8 bases short and J 2 bases short, with 16 bases between. Germline V CDR1 and CDR2: MDHEN, SYDVKM. The CDR3 is 14 amino acids.

CDR3: CASSLPGADTEAFF. CDR3 sequence (DNA): TGTGCCAGCAGTTTACCAGGGGCCGACACTGAAGCTTTCTTT. J is TRBJ1-1 and V is TRBV28; possible D gene TRBD1, 6 bases. The CDR3 contains 14 residues. V lost 2 bases, J lost 3 bases, and 10 bases lay in between. CDR1 and CDR2 (germline): MDHEN, SYDVKM.

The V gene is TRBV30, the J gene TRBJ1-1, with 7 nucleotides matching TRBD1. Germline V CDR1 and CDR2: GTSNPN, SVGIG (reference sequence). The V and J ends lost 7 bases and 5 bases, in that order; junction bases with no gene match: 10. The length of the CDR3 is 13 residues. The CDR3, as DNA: TGTGCCTCCGATGAGGGGGCTCGGACTGAAGCTTTCTTT. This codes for CASDEGARTEAFF.

The CDR3 region is CASSYSGTGKNYGYTF. CDR3 sequence (DNA): TGTGCCAGCAGTTACTCGGGGACAGGGAAAAACTATGGCTACACCTTC. The J gene is TRBJ1-2, the V gene TRBV6-5; 9 bases agree with TRBD1. The CDR3 spans 16 residues. Looked up from germline, CDR1 is MNHEY and CDR2 is SVGAGI. V trimming: 0 bases; J trimming: 2 bases; junction bases outside the gene matches: 4.

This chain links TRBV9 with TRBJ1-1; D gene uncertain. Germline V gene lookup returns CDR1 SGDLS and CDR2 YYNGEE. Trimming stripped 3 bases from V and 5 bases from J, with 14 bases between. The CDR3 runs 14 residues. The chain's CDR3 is CASSAGGRQTEAFF. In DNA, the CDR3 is TGTGCCAGCAGCGCAGGAGGACGGCAGACTGAAGCTTTCTTT.

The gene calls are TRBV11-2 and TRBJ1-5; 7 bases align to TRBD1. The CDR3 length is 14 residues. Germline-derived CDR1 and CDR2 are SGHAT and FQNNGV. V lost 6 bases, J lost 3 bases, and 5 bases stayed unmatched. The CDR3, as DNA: TGTGCCAGCAGTCCCACAGGGGTCAATCAGCCCCAGCATTTT. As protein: CASSPTGVNQPQHF.

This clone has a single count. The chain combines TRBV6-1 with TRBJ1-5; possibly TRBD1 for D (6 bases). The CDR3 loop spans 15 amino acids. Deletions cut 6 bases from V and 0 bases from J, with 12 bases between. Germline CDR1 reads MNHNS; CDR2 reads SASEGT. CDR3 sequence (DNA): TGTGCCAGCAGGGAGGACAGTTATAGCAATCAGCCCCAGCATTTT. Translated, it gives CASREDSYSNQPQHF.

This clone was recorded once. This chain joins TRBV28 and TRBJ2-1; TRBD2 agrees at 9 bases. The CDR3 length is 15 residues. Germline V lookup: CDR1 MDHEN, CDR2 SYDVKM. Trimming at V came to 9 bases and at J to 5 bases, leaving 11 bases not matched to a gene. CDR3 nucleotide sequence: TGTGCCAGTGCCTCCCGGGCTAGCGGGAACAATGAGCAGTTCTTC. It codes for CASASRASGNNEQFF. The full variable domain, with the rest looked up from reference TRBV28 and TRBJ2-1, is DVKVTQSSRYLVKRTGEKVFLECVQDMDHENMFWYRQDPGLGLRLIYFSYDVKMKEKGDIPEGYSVSREKKERFSLILESASTNQTSMYLCASASRASGNNEQFFGPGTRLTVL.

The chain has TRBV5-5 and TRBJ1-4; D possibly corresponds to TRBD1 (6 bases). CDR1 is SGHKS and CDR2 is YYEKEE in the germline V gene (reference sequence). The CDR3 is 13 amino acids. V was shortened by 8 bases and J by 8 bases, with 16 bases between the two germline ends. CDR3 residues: CASGRDTREKLFF. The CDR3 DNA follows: TGTGCCAGTGGCCGGGACACAAGGGAAAAACTGTTTTTT.

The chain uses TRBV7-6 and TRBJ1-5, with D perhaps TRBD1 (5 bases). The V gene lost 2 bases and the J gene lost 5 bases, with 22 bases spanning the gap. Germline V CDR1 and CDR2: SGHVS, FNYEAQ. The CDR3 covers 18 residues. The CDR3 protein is CASSLRPHDSQVDQPQHF. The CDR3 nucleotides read TGTGCCAGCAGCTTACGTCCCCACGACAGCCAGGTCGATCAGCCCCAGCATTTT.

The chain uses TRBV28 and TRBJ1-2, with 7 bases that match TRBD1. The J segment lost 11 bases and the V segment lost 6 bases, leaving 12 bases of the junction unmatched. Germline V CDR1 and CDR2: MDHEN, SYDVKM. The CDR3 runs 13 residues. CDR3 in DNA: TGTGCCAGCAGGGGGCAGGGGGGTTTGGGGTACACCTTC. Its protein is CASRGQGGLGYTF.

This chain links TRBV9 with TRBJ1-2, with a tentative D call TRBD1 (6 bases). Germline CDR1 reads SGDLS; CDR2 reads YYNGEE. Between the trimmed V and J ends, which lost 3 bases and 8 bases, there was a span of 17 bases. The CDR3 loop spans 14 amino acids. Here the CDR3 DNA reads TGTGCCAGCAGCGCAGGGATACAGGGCAACGGCTACACCTTC. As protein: CASSAGIQGNGYTF. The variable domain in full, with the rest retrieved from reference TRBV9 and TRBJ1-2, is DSGVTQTPKHLITATGQRVTLRCSPRSGDLSVYWYQQSLDQGLQFLIQYYNGEERAKGNILERFSAQQFPDLHSELNLSSLELGDSALYFCASSAGIQGNGYTFGSGTRLTVV.

For the CDR3, the DNA is TGTGCCTGGAGTAGCGGGCCTAGCACAGATACGCAGTATTTT. It specifies CAWSSGPSTDTQYF. This chain connects TRBV30 to TRBJ2-3, with a tentative D call TRBD2 (6 bases). Germline V lookup: CDR1 GTSNPN, CDR2 SVGIG (reference sequence). The germline V and J ends were trimmed by 2 bases and 0 bases, with 9 bases remaining between them. CDR3 length: 14 residues.

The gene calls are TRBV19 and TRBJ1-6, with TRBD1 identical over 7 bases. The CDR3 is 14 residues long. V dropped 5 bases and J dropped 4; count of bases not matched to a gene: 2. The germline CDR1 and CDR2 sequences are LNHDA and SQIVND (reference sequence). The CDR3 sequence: CASSGTAYNSPLHF. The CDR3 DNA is TGTGCCAGTAGTGGGACAGCTTATAATTCACCCCTCCACTTT.

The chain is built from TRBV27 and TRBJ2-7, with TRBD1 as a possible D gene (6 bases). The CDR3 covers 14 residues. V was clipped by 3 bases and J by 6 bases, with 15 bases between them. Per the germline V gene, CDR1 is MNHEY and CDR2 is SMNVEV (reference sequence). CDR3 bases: TGTGCCAGCAGTTTCTCCCTCCAGGGGATCGAGCAGTACTTC. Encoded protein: CASSFSLQGIEQYF.

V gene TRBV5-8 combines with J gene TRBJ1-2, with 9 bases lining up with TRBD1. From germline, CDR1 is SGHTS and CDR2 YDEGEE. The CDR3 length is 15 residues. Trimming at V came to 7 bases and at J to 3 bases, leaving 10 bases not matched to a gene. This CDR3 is CASGLTGGVDYGYTF. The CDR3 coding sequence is TGTGCCAGCGGATTAACAGGGGGCGTGGACTATGGCTACACCTTC.